A single sample is the source of the 22 T cell receptor beta chains below, sequenced in a study of cytotoxic CD8 clonotypes in ibrutinib-treated CLL. The method was immunoSEQ multiplex PCR; TCRdb's version includes in-frame clones alone and lacks a portion of them. The data show 110,000 to 150,000 clones, approximately 81% seen once. This specimen consisted of PBMCs, obtained after 12 months of ibrutinib treatment. The receptors originated from a human donor with chronic lymphocytic leukemia.

The chain links TRBV11-1 to TRBJ1-2; D is undetermined. This CDR3 has 14 residues. Per the germline V gene, CDR1 is SGHAT and CDR2 is FQDESV (reference sequence). Trimming took off 4 bases at V and 8 bases at J, with 17 bases between the two ends. CDR3 bases: TGTGCCAGCAGCTACTTGGGTCTGGCGGGAGGCTACACCTTC. It yields the protein CASSYLGLAGGYTF. The full variable domain, completed using reference TRBV11-1 and TRBJ1-2, is EAEVAQSPRYKITEKSQAVAFWCDPISGHATLYWYRQILGQGPELLVQFQDESVVDDSQLPKDRFSAERLKGVDSTLKIQPAELGDSAMYLCASSYLGLAGGYTFGSGTRLTVV.

This clone has a single count. The chain combines TRBV7-3 with TRBJ2-2; no clear D. V lost 2 bases, J lost 5 bases, and 9 bases lay in between. From germline, CDR1 is SGHTA and CDR2 FQGTGA. The CDR3 length is 14 residues. The CDR3 here is CASSLGVETGELFF. In nucleotides, the CDR3 is TGTGCCAGCAGCTTAGGGGTGGAGACCGGGGAGCTGTTTTTT.

J is TRBJ1-1 and V is TRBV11-2; no clear D gene. Trimming removed 4 bases from V and 7 bases from J, with 31 bases in between. CDR1 SGHAT and CDR2 FQNNGV come from the germline V gene. This CDR3 is 19 amino acids long. CDR3 sequence (DNA): TGTGCCAGCAGCTCCGCCTTTCCAAGGTCCGGCTCCCGCAATAGTGAAGCTTTCTTT. It yields the protein CASSSAFPRSGSRNSEAFF.

The V and J genes are TRBV28 and TRBJ1-2; 7 nucleotides match TRBD1. Trimming cost V 5 bases and J 2 bases; bases outside gene matches: 2. This CDR3 region has 13 residues. Looked up from germline, CDR1 is MDHEN and CDR2 is SYDVKM. CDR3 sequence reads: CASSPGGNYGYTF. CDR3 bases: TGTGCCAGCAGTCCAGGGGGAAACTATGGCTACACCTTC.

In its sample, this clone was seen once. V usage is TRBV15 and J usage is TRBJ2-5; possible D gene TRBD2, 6 bases. CDR1 and CDR2 from the germline V gene are LNHNV and YYDKDF (reference sequence). Trimming removed 0 bases at V and 5 bases at J, with 16 bases between. The CDR3 is made up of 16 amino acids. CDR3 protein: CATSRDILGGRETQYF. CDR3 sequence (DNA): TGTGCCACCAGCAGAGACATCCTGGGGGGACGGGAGACCCAGTACTTC.

The rearrangement uses TRBV28 and TRBJ2-1; 10 positions agree with TRBD1. The CDR3 totals 15 residues. V shed 0 bases, J shed 11 bases, and the junction held 7 bases outside the gene matches. Germline V gene sequence: CDR1 MDHEN, CDR2 SYDVKM. As DNA, the CDR3 is TGTGCCAGCAGTTTATGGGGGACAGGGGAAACTAAGCAGTTCTTC. This codes for CASSLWGTGETKQFF.

DNA of the CDR3: TGCGCCAGCAGCCTATTAGACAGGGGCAAAACCTACGAGCAGTACTTC. It encodes CASSLLDRGKTYEQYF. The chain employs TRBV4-3 and TRBJ2-7, with TRBD1 identical over 8 bases. V gave up 4 bases and J gave up 2 bases; unmatched junction bases: 10. Germline V gene lookup returns CDR1 LGHNA and CDR2 YSLEER. This CDR3 spans 16 amino acids.

The chain recombines TRBV10-3 with TRBJ1-1; perhaps TRBD1 as D (5 bases). In germline, CDR1 is ENHRY, CDR2 SYGVKD. The V gene lost 0 bases and the J gene lost 1 base, with 9 bases spanning the gap. The CDR3 covers 15 residues. CDR3 protein: CAISESEGPNTEAFF. In DNA, the CDR3 is TGTGCCATCAGTGAGTCAGAGGGACCGAACACTGAAGCTTTCTTT.

This chain uses TRBV19 with TRBJ1-4, with D perhaps matching TRBD1 (6 bases). Germline V gives CDR1 LNHDA, CDR2 SQIVND (reference sequence). The CDR3 totals 16 residues. V dropped 7 bases and J dropped 0 bases, with 15 bases sitting between them. CDR3: CASKGGGHATNEKLFF. DNA for the CDR3: TGTGCCAGTAAAGGCGGGGGCCATGCAACTAATGAAAAACTGTTTTTT.

A single count supports this clone. The CDR3 bases are TGTGCCAGCAACCCGACTAGCGGGAGGGCCGGAGAGCAGTACTTC. This codes for CASNPTSGRAGEQYF. The chain uses TRBV7-2 and TRBJ2-7, with 14 bases fitting TRBD2. Losses at the gene ends were 7 bases for V and 7 bases for J; bases not matched to a gene: 9. The CDR3 spans 15 residues. Germline V lookup: CDR1 SGHTA, CDR2 FQGNSA.

V is TRBV5-6 and J is TRBJ1-6, with D maybe TRBD1 (5 bases). The CDR3 extends over 16 amino acids. The germline V gene has CDR1 SGHDT and CDR2 YYEEEE. The V and J ends lost 1 base and 0 bases respectively, with 8 bases between them. CDR3 residues: CASSLWGSSYNSPLHF. The DNA of the CDR3 is TGTGCCAGCAGCTTGTGGGGGAGCTCCTATAATTCACCCCTCCACTTT. Supplemented by reference TRBV5-6 and TRBJ1-6, the full variable domain reads DAGVTQSPTHLIKTRGQQVTLRCSPKSGHDTVSWYQQALGQGPQFIFQYYEEEERQRGNFPDRFSGHQFPNYSSELNVNALLLGDSALYLCASSLWGSSYNSPLHFGNGTRLTVT.

V usage is TRBV29-1 and J usage is TRBJ2-2, with 8 positions matching TRBD1. The CDR3 contains 14 residues. The germline V gene has CDR1 SQVTM and CDR2 ANQGSEA. J was trimmed by 7 bases and V by 7 bases; bases with no gene match: 11. The CDR3 DNA sequence: TGCAGCGCGTTGAGGGACAGGCTCAGCGGGGAGCTGTTTTTT. Translated, it gives CSALRDRLSGELFF.

J is TRBJ1-2 and V is TRBV5-5; 9 nucleotides line up with TRBD1. J was trimmed by 4 bases and V by 3 bases; bases with no gene match: 7. CDR3 length equals 15 residues. Germline assignment: CDR1 SGHKS and CDR2 YYEKEE (reference sequence). CDR3 region: CASSSGQGLGYGYTF. As DNA, the CDR3 is TGTGCCAGCAGCTCCGGACAGGGGCTCGGCTATGGCTACACCTTC.

This clone has just one count. The chain recombines TRBV25-1 with TRBJ2-1; the match to TRBD2 covers 7 bases. V lost 4 bases to trimming and J lost 2 bases; unmatched junction nucleotides: 8. CDR1 and CDR2 (germline): MGHDK, SYGVNS. The CDR3 is 16 residues long. The CDR3 loop is CASSGEGKRAYNEQFF. In DNA form, the CDR3 reads TGTGCCAGCAGTGGGGAGGGGAAGCGTGCCTACAATGAGCAGTTCTTC.

The V and J genes are TRBV10-3 and TRBJ2-7; D is tentatively TRBD1 or TRBD2 (5 bases each). This CDR3 region has 14 residues. Germline V CDR1 and CDR2: ENHRY, SYGVKD. V was pared by 0 bases and J by 5 bases, with 11 bases between. The CDR3 DNA is TGTGCCATCAGTGAGTCGAGGGGAGAGGACGAGCAGTACTTC. As protein: CAISESRGEDEQYF.

This clone was counted once. The chain combines TRBV28 with TRBJ1-2; 7 positions match TRBD1. The J segment lost 5 bases and the V segment lost 5 bases, leaving 5 bases of the junction unmatched. The germline V gene encodes CDR1 MDHEN and CDR2 SYDVKM. The CDR3 totals 13 residues. CDR3 sequence: CASSETGNYGYTF. CDR3 DNA sequence: TGTGCCAGCAGTGAGACAGGGAATTATGGCTACACCTTC.

This chain uses TRBV7-8 with TRBJ2-2, with D tentatively TRBD1 (5 bases). CDR1 is SGHVS and CDR2 is FQNEAQ in the germline V gene. Deletions cut 5 bases from V and 0 bases from J, with 13 bases between. The CDR3 totals 16 residues. The CDR3 DNA sequence: TGTGCCAGCAGCAACCGCGGACAACCGAACACCGGGGAGCTGTTTTTT. Protein: CASSNRGQPNTGELFF.

This clone has only a few counts. V and J are TRBV27 and TRBJ2-4; 8 bases are a match to TRBD2. The CDR3 length is 13 residues. V trimming: 3 bases; J trimming: 10 bases; junction bases outside the gene matches: 5. Germline lookup yields CDR1 MNHEY and CDR2 SMNVEV (reference sequence). CDR3 DNA sequence: TGTGCCAGCAGTTTGAAGACGGGGGGGATTCAGTACTTC. Amino acids: CASSLKTGGIQYF.

The genes are TRBV18 and TRBJ2-1; D may match TRBD1 or TRBD2 (5 bases each). The CDR3 runs to 13 residues. The germline CDR1 and CDR2 sequences are KGHSH and LQKENI. V lost 3 bases, J lost 8 bases, and 11 bases lay in between. The CDR3 nucleotides are TGTGCCAGCTCACCCTTCTTGGGGGATGAGCAGTTCTTC. Translation gives CASSPFLGDEQFF.

V is TRBV6-1 and J is TRBJ2-5; TRBD1 is a possible D gene (6 bases). Trimming removed 8 bases at V and 4 bases at J, with 11 bases between. Per germline, CDR1 MNHNS and CDR2 SASEGT. The CDR3 has 12 amino acids. The CDR3 here is CASRGGRETQYF. DNA for the CDR3: TGTGCCAGCCGAGGGGGACGAGAGACCCAGTACTTC.

In its sample, this clone was seen once. The chain uses TRBV7-2 and TRBJ2-3; D is possibly TRBD2 (5 bases). Deletions cut 5 bases from V and 0 bases from J, with 15 bases between. CDR1 is SGHTA and CDR2 is FQGNSA in the germline V gene. This CDR3 has 16 amino acids. The CDR3 DNA follows: TGTGCCAGCAGCCCGTCTAGCCTCAATAGCACAGATACGCAGTATTTT. Translation: CASSPSSLNSTDTQYF.

This sequence joins TRBV19 and TRBJ2-7; 11 bases line up with TRBD1. After removal of 7 bases from V and 4 bases from J, the junction contained 6 bases not matched to a gene. In germline, CDR1 is LNHDA, CDR2 SQIVND (reference sequence). CDR3 size: 14 residues. The CDR3 is CASTPGQGAYEQYF. CDR3 DNA sequence: TGTGCCAGTACCCCCGGACAGGGGGCTTACGAGCAGTACTTC. Full variable domain (missing parts from reference TRBV19 and TRBJ2-7): DGGITQSPKYLFRKEGQNVTLSCEQNLNHDAMYWYRQDPGQGLRLIYYSQIVNDFQKGDIAEGYSVSREKKESFPLTVTSAQKNPTAFYLCASTPGQGAYEQYFGPGTRLTVT.